This entry lists 6 T cell receptor beta chains sequenced from one sample in a study of cytomegalovirus exposure and HLA in healthy donors. The repertoire was sequenced with immunoSEQ multiplex PCR; TCRdb's copy has only in-frame clones and lacks some. The table lists around 60,000 clones, about 95% of them singletons. The sequenced sample was PBMCs. Receptors originate from a young woman in good health and CMV-seronegative.

The chain couples TRBV28 to TRBJ2-1; D is unresolved. The germline V gene has CDR1 MDHEN and CDR2 SYDVKM. Deletions cut 3 bases from V and 9 bases from J, with 6 bases between. The CDR3 is 11 amino acids. CDR3 region: CASSFPGEQFF. The CDR3 nucleotides read TGTGCCAGCAGTTTTCCGGGTGAGCAGTTCTTC.

V is TRBV6-4 and J is TRBJ2-3, with TRBD2 matching over 8 bases. The CDR3 is 14 amino acids. V shed 8 bases and J 4 bases; nucleotides not matched to a gene: 8. Germline assignment: CDR1 MRHNA and CDR2 SNTAGT. Written as DNA, the CDR3 is TGTGCCAGCCGGGGTAGCGGGGAGGCAGATACGCAGTATTTT. As protein: CASRGSGEADTQYF.

This chain links TRBV4-2 with TRBJ2-3; 12 bases fit TRBD2. Germline loops: CDR1 LGHNA, CDR2 YNFKEQ. The CDR3 runs to 16 residues. Germline trimming cut 2 bases from V and 1 base from J; bases unmatched to any gene: 1. As DNA, the CDR3 is TGTGCCAGCAGCCAACTAGCGGGAGGGGGCACAGATACGCAGTATTTT. This sequence encodes CASSQLAGGGTDTQYF.

This clone has a single count. The chain has TRBV19 and TRBJ1-5, with unresolved D. Trimming removed 5 bases at V and 0 bases at J, with 14 bases between. The CDR3 loop spans 16 amino acids. The germline V gene has CDR1 LNHDA and CDR2 SQIVND (reference sequence). For the CDR3, the DNA is TGTGCCAGTAGTGCCCTCACCTATTATAGCAATCAGCCCCAGCATTTT. Translating gives CASSALTYYSNQPQHF.

The chain recombines TRBV11-2 with TRBJ1-2, with D maybe TRBD1 (6 bases). CDR3 size: 15 residues. Per germline, CDR1 SGHAT and CDR2 FQNNGV. Trimming took 1 base from V and 4 from J, leaving 13 bases between them. This CDR3 reads CASSLGHRVLYGYTF. CDR3 DNA sequence: TGTGCCAGCAGCTTAGGGCACAGGGTGCTCTATGGCTACACCTTC.

This sequence joins TRBV11-2 and TRBJ1-2, with 8 bases matching TRBD1. This CDR3 has 15 amino acids. CDR1 SGHAT and CDR2 FQNNGV come from the germline V gene. Losses at the gene ends were 0 bases for V and 4 bases for J; bases not matched to a gene: 4. The CDR3 DNA is TGTGCCAGCAGCTTAGAGCCAGGGGGCAGCTATGGCTACACCTTC. Protein: CASSLEPGGSYGYTF.